This is a list of T cell receptor beta chains from one sample in a study of human T cells and chemical hapten exposure. TCRdb reprocessed the RACE reads with MiXCR, giving one entry per CDR3 protein. This sample carries about 120,000 distinct CDR3 sequences, approximately 13% of them seen once, and the ten largest clones take 2.8%. Sequencing used whole blood, obtained in connection with sensitization to the hapten diphenylcyclopropenone (DPC). The receptors originated from a woman aged 18-29 years with alopecia areata. Some clones in this sample may be carry-over from other donors' samples. Each CDR3 is given with its conserved first and last residue. A D gene is named only where the DNA matches it firmly. Not all rows give a size; the values are once, few, many and, for expanded clones, a class.

>TRBJ1-6|TRBD1|TRBV12-3/TRBV12-4|17|few
TGTGCCAGCAGTTTAACCCCGGGACAGTCCAGGAATTCACCCCTCCACTTT
CASSLTPGQSRNSPLHF
>TRBJ2-1|-|TRBV5-8|12|many
TGTGCCAGCAGCTCCGACAGGAATGAGCAGTTCTTC
CASSSDRNEQFF
>TRBJ1-4|-|TRBV4-1|16|-
TGCGCCAGCAGCCAAGTTTTCCGGACCGAGTCGGGAAAACTGTTTTTT
CASSQVFRTESGKLFF
>TRBJ2-3|-|TRBV5-4|17|-
TGTGCCAGCAGCTGGGTTGGAACTAGTTTCAGCACAGATACGCAGTATTTT
CASSWVGTSFSTDTQYF
>TRBJ1-2|TRBD1|TRBV14|15|few
TGTGCCAGCAGCCAAGACAGACAGGGGAAATATGGCTACACCTTC
CASSQDRQGKYGYTF
>TRBJ1-1|-|TRBV4-1|16|many
TGCGCCAGCAGCCAAGATGGGGGCGCCGGTGGGACTGAAGCTTTCTTT
CASSQDGGAGGTEAFF
>TRBJ1-5|-|TRBV2|14|-
TGTGCCAGCAGTGAGACCGCTAGCAATCAGCCCCAGCATTTT
CASSETASNQPQHF
>TRBJ2-1|TRBD2|TRBV9|15|few
TGTGCCAGCAGCGTATCGAGCGGGGGCTACAATGAGCAGTTCTTC
CASSVSSGGYNEQFF
>TRBJ2-3|-|TRBV21-1|14|-
TGTGCCAGCAGCTACCGTGGACAGACGGATACGCAGTATTTT
CASSYRGQTDTQYF
>TRBJ2-7|-|TRBV20-1|15|few
TGCAGTGCTAGATCGGGGTTTCAAGGCACCTACGAGCAGTACTTC
CSARSGFQGTYEQYF